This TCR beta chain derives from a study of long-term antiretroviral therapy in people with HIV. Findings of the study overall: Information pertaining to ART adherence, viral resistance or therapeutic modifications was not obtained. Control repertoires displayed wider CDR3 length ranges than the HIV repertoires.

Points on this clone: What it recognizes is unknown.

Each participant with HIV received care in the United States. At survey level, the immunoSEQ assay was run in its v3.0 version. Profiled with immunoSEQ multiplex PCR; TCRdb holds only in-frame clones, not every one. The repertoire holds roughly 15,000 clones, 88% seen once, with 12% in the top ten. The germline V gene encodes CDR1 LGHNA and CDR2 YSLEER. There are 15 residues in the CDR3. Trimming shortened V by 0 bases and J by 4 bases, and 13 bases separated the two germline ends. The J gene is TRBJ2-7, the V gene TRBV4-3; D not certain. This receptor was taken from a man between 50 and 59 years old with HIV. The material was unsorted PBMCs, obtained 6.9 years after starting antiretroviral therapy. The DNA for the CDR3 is TGCGCCAGCAGCCAAGACAACCAGCCGGCGTACGAGCAGTACTTC. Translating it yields CASSQDNQPAYEQYF.